This T cell receptor (beta chain) derives from a study of PD-1 blockade in classical Hodgkin lymphoma. Study outcomes and limitations: Complete responders' baseline diversity resembled that of newly diagnosed patients. By C4D1 there was a significant rise in CD4+ TCR diversity but not in CD8+ TCR diversity.

The data were produced by immunoSEQ multiplex PCR, yet TCRdb's version contains in-frame clones alone and is incomplete. Seen here are 20,000 to 25,000 clones, over 70% observed once, and the top ten hold about 40%. After autologous stem cell transplantation all patients relapsed, and prior brentuximab vedotin exposure differed between cohorts. Comment on this clone: As yet, its antigen is unknown.

This CDR3 comprises 13 residues. CDR1 and CDR2 from the germline V gene are SQVTM and ANQGSEA. The germline V and J ends were trimmed by 1 base and 6 bases, with 10 bases remaining between them. J is TRBJ2-1 and V is TRBV29-1; D unclear. The sample here was peripheral blood mononuclear cells (PBMCs), taken before the second cycle of nivolumab. The sequence was collected from a human donor with classical Hodgkin lymphoma. In DNA, the CDR3 is TGCAGCGTTGAAGTTCCCACGGGCAATGAGCAGTTCTTC. It translates to CSVEVPTGNEQFF.